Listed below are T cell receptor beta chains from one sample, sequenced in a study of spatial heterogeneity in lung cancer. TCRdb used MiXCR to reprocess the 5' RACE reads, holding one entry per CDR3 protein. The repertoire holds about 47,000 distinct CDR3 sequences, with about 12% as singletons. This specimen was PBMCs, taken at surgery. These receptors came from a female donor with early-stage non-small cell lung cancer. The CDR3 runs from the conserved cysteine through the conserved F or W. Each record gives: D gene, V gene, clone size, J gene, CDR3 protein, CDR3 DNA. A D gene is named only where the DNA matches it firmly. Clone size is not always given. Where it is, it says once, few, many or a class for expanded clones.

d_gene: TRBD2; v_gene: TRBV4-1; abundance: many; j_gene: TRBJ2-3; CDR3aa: CASSHTGLASGGTDTQYF; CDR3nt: TGCGCCAGCAGCCATACGGGACTAGCCAGCGGGGGGACAGATACGCAGTATTTT
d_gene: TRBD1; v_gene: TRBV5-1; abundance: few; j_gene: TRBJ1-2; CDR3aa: CASRTGINYGYTF; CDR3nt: TGCGCCAGCAGGACAGGGATTAACTATGGCTACACCTTC
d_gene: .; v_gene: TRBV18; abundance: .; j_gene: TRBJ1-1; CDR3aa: CASSPSVQANTEAFF; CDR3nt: TGTGCCAGCTCACCATCTGTACAGGCGAACACTGAAGCTTTCTTT
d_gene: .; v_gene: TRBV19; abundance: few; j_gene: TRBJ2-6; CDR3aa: CASTPMTGLSGANVLTF; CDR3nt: TGTGCCAGTACCCCAATGACAGGACTCTCTGGGGCCAACGTCCTGACTTTC
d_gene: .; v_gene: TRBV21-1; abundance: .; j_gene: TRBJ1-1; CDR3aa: CASSKLVSTEAFF; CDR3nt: TGTGCCAGCAGCAAGTTGGTAAGCACTGAAGCTTTCTTT
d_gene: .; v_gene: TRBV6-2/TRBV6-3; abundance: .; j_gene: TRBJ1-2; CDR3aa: CASMRDIYGYTF; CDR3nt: TGTGCCAGCATGAGGGACATCTATGGCTACACCTTC
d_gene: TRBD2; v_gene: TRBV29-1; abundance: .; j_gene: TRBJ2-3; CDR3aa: CSVELAEGTDTQYF; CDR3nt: TGCAGCGTTGAACTAGCGGAGGGCACAGATACGCAGTATTTT
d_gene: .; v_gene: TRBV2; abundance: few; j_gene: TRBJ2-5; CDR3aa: CASSDLQGQETQYF; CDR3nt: TGTGCCAGCAGTGATCTACAGGGCCAAGAGACCCAGTACTTC
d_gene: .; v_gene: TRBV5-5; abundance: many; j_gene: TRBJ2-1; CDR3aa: CASSLRLGAHYNEQFF; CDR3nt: TGTGCCAGCAGCTTGCGCTTGGGGGCACACTACAATGAGCAGTTCTTC
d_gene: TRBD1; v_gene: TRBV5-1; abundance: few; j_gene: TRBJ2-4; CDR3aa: CASSWGQGNIQYF; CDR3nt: TGCGCCAGCAGCTGGGGACAGGGGAACATTCAGTACTTC
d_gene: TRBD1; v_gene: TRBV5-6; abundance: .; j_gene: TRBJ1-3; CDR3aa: CASSPRGPGGGNTIYF; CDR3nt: TGTGCCAGCAGCCCCCGGGGGCCAGGGGGTGGAAACACCATATATTTT
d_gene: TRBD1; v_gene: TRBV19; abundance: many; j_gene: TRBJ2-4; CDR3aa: CASSAPGQGNIQYF; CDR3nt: TGTGCCAGTAGTGCACCGGGACAGGGAAACATTCAGTACTTC
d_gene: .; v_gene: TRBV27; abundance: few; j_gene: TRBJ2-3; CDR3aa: CASSLWASLGTDTQYF; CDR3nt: TGTGCCAGCAGTTTATGGGCCAGCTTAGGGACAGATACGCAGTATTTT
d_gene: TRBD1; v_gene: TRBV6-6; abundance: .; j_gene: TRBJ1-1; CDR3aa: CASSSYDRGEAFF; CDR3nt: TGTGCCAGCAGTTCCTACGACAGGGGTGAAGCTTTCTTT
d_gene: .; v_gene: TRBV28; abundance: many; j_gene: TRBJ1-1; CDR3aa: CASSASGGGTEAFF; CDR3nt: TGTGCCAGCAGTGCATCCGGGGGAGGCACTGAAGCTTTCTTT
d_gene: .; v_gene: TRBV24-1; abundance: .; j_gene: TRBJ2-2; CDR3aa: CATSDFVGRGTGELFF; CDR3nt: TGTGCCACCAGTGATTTTGTGGGGCGCGGGACCGGGGAGCTGTTTTTT
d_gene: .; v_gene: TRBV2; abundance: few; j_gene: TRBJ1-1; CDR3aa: CASSSDRMNTEAFF; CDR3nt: TGTGCCAGCAGTTCCGACAGGATGAACACTGAAGCTTTCTTT
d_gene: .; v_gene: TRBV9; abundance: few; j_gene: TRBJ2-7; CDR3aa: CASVHQGSYEQYF; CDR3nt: TGTGCCAGCGTCCACCAGGGTTCGTACGAGCAGTACTTC
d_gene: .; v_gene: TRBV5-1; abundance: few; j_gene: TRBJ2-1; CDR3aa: CASSLDSLAGAPYNEQFF; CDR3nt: TGCGCCAGCAGCTTGGACTCTTTGGCGGGGGCTCCCTACAATGAGCAGTTCTTC
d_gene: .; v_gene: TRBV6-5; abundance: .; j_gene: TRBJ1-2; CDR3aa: CASSSPDGYYGYTF; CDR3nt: TGTGCCAGCAGTTCCCCGGACGGCTACTATGGCTACACCTTC